This TCR beta chain was documented in a study of T cell changes during pregnancy in multiple sclerosis. Germline CDR1 MNHEY, CDR2 SVGAGI. With V trimmed by 6 bases and J by 10 bases, 10 bases remained unmatched. The CDR3 length is 15 residues. Assay: immunoSEQ multiplex PCR; the TCRdb copy retains only in-frame clones and omits some. The sample includes some 28,000 clones, about 93% of them seen just once. V is TRBV6-5 and J is TRBJ1-6; 9 bases are a match to TRBD1. The clonotype comes from a female donor with multiple sclerosis, enrolled in a pregnancy study. The sequences come from CD4+ T cells from peripheral blood mononuclear cells, collected after pregnancy. CDR3 DNA: TGTGCCAGCAGCTCCACAGGGGGCAAGTGGTCACCCCTCCACTTT. The encoded protein is CASSSTGGKWSPLHF.